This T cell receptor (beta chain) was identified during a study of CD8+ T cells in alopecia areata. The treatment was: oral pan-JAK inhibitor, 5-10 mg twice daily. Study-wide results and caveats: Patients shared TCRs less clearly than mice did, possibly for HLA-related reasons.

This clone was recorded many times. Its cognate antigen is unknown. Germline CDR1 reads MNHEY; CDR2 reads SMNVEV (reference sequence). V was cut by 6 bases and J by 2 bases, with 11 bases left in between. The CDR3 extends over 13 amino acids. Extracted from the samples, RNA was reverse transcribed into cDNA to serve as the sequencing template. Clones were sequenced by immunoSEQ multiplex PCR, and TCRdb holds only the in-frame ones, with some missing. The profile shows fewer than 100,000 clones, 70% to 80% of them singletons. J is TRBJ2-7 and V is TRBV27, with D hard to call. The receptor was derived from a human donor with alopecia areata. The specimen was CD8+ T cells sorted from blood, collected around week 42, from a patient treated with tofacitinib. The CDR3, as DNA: TGTGCCAGCAGGGCCGACATCACCTACGAGCAGTACTTC. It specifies CASRADITYEQYF.